The rows below give T cell receptor beta chains drawn from one sample of a study of Ad26.COV2.S vaccination and SARS-CoV-2 variants. The table came from immunoSEQ multiplex PCR; TCRdb's copy has only in-frame clones and leaves some out. The sample yields a few hundred thousand clones, approximately 90% seen once. The sequencing here drew on peripheral blood, taken in a trial of Ad26.COV2.S vaccine versus placebo. The receptor source for this set is a person aged 18 to 59 who received the Ad26.COV2.S COVID-19 vaccine or a placebo. Both conserved end residues are part of each CDR3. Each record gives: V gene, J gene, clone size, D gene, CDR3 DNA, CDR3 protein. A D gene is named only where the DNA matches it firmly. Size is stated for part of the rows, as once, few or many counts, or as a class when the clone is expanded.

V: TRBV10-3; J: TRBJ2-3; size: -; D: TRBD2; DNA: TGTGCCTCATCTGGCCGCGGGGGGGCGGGAGATACGCAGTATTTT; CDR3: CASSGRGGAGDTQYF
V: TRBV3-1/TRBV3-2; J: TRBJ1-5; size: -; D: -; DNA: TGTGCCAGCAGCTTAGGCAGTTATCGGATAAGCAATCAGCCCCAGCATTTT; CDR3: CASSLGSYRISNQPQHF
V: TRBV30; J: TRBJ2-7; size: few; D: -; DNA: TGTGCCTGGGGTCACCCAGGCAGGTCCTACGAGCAGTACTTC; CDR3: CAWGHPGRSYEQYF
V: TRBV3-1/TRBV3-2; J: TRBJ2-5; size: -; D: -; DNA: TGTGCCAGCAGCACCAGCAGTATTCTCGAGACCCAGTACTTC; CDR3: CASSTSSILETQYF
V: TRBV7-8; J: TRBJ2-3; size: -; D: -; DNA: TGTGCCAGCAGCGCATTAGGGGGTGTCCCCACAGATACGCAGTATTTT; CDR3: CASSALGGVPTDTQYF
V: TRBV7-2; J: TRBJ2-1; size: -; D: -; DNA: TGTGCCAGCAGCTTAATGTCTAGCGCTAACAATGAGCAGTTCTTC; CDR3: CASSLMSSANNEQFF
V: TRBV24-1; J: TRBJ1-5; size: -; D: -; DNA: TGTGCCACCAGTGGGGAGGGGTCGGGGAAGCCCCAGCATTTT; CDR3: CATSGEGSGKPQHF
V: TRBV11-2; J: TRBJ1-2; size: -; D: TRBD1; DNA: TGTGCCAGCAGCTTACCGACAGGGCCTAACTATGGCTACACCTTC; CDR3: CASSLPTGPNYGYTF
V: TRBV4-3; J: TRBJ2-3; size: -; D: TRBD2; DNA: TGCGCCAGCAGCCAAGAGGCCGGGGGGGCCTTCACAGATACGCAGTATTTT; CDR3: CASSQEAGGAFTDTQYF
V: TRBV6-5; J: TRBJ1-2; size: -; D: -; DNA: TGTGCCAGCAGTTATCAGGGCAGGGGTAATGGCTACACCTTC; CDR3: CASSYQGRGNGYTF
V: TRBV30; J: TRBJ1-1; size: -; D: -; DNA: TGTGCCCTTCAGCCATTGAACACTGAAGCTTTCTTT; CDR3: CALQPLNTEAFF
V: TRBV5-1; J: TRBJ1-4; size: many; D: -; DNA: TGCGCCAGCAGCTTGGCCGTGGGGCGCGAAGGAAAACTGTTTTTT; CDR3: CASSLAVGREGKLFF
V: TRBV3-1/TRBV3-2; J: TRBJ2-2; size: -; D: -; DNA: TGTGCCAGCACGCCGGGGGTCTACACCGGGGAGCTGTTTTTT; CDR3: CASTPGVYTGELFF
V: TRBV5-6; J: TRBJ1-2; size: -; D: TRBD1; DNA: TGTGCCAGCAGCTTGGTGGGACAGGGGCATGGCTACACCTTC; CDR3: CASSLVGQGHGYTF
V: TRBV5-6; J: TRBJ1-2; size: -; D: -; DNA: TGTGCCAGCAGCCCCGGTTATCCTTTAAACTATGGCTACACCTTC; CDR3: CASSPGYPLNYGYTF
V: TRBV5-4; J: TRBJ1-2; size: many; D: -; DNA: TGTGCCAGCAGCCCCGGAGGGCAGGACATCTATGGCTACACCTTC; CDR3: CASSPGGQDIYGYTF
V: TRBV14; J: TRBJ1-2; size: -; D: -; DNA: TGTGCCAGCAGCCAAGACCTGAACTCTTTATTAGGCTACACCTTC; CDR3: CASSQDLNSLLGYTF
V: TRBV9; J: TRBJ2-1; size: -; D: -; DNA: TGTGCCAGCAGCGAGGGTTTCGGGGCTTACAATGAGCAGTTCTTC; CDR3: CASSEGFGAYNEQFF
V: TRBV7-8; J: TRBJ1-3; size: -; D: -; DNA: TGTGCCAGCAGCTTATCGAGACAAGGGGACTCTGGAAACACCATATATTTT; CDR3: CASSLSRQGDSGNTIYF
V: TRBV7-2; J: TRBJ1-1; size: -; D: -; DNA: TGTGCCAGCAGCTTAGGCCCCGCCAACACTGAAGCTTTCTTT; CDR3: CASSLGPANTEAFF
V: TRBV19; J: TRBJ1-5; size: -; D: -; DNA: TGTGCCAGTAGTAGGGGCAGAAACGAACAGCCCCAGCATTTT; CDR3: CASSRGRNEQPQHF
V: TRBV9; J: TRBJ1-5; size: -; D: -; DNA: TGTGCCAGCAGCGTAGGGGGAGGGACCGATCAGCCCCAGCATTTT; CDR3: CASSVGGGTDQPQHF
V: TRBV5-4; J: TRBJ2-5; size: -; D: TRBD1; DNA: TGTGCCAGCAGCACGGACAGGGGAGGGATCCAGGAGACCCAGTACTTC; CDR3: CASSTDRGGIQETQYF
V: TRBV5-1; J: TRBJ2-3; size: once; D: TRBD2; DNA: TGCGCCAGCAGCTCCGGACTAGCGGGGCCCACAGATACGCAGTATTTT; CDR3: CASSSGLAGPTDTQYF
V: TRBV29-1; J: TRBJ1-1; size: -; D: -; DNA: TGCAGCGTTAGGGGCGCGAACACTGAAGCTTTCTTT; CDR3: CSVRGANTEAFF
V: TRBV9; J: TRBJ2-7; size: -; D: -; DNA: TGTGCCAGCAGCGTAGACGGTACCGGGGACGAGCAGTACTTC; CDR3: CASSVDGTGDEQYF
V: TRBV30; J: TRBJ1-2; size: -; D: -; DNA: TGTGCCTGGAGTGGCACAGGTGATGGCTACACCTTC; CDR3: CAWSGTGDGYTF
V: TRBV30; J: TRBJ1-3; size: -; D: -; DNA: TGTGCCTCCAACTCTGGAAACACCATATATTTT; CDR3: CASNSGNTIYF
V: TRBV20-1; J: TRBJ2-3; size: -; D: -; DNA: TGCAGTGCTAGTAACCTGGGGGCAGATACGCAGTATTTT; CDR3: CSASNLGADTQYF
V: TRBV5-1; J: TRBJ2-3; size: -; D: TRBD1; DNA: TGCGCCAGCAGCTTGCAAGGACAGGGCTATTACACAGATACGCAGTATTTT; CDR3: CASSLQGQGYYTDTQYF
V: TRBV6-6; J: TRBJ2-5; size: -; D: TRBD2; DNA: TGTGCCAGCAGTTACGGCGGGGGGGCACGAGAGACCCAGTACTTC; CDR3: CASSYGGGARETQYF
V: TRBV27; J: TRBJ1-5; size: -; D: -; DNA: TGTGCCAGCAGTTTAACGGGGGCCCATCAGCCCCAGCATTTT; CDR3: CASSLTGAHQPQHF
V: TRBV29-1; J: TRBJ2-3; size: -; D: -; DNA: TGCAGCGTTGGCTCCGGAGTCCAAGGAACAGATACGCAGTATTTT; CDR3: CSVGSGVQGTDTQYF
V: TRBV4-3; J: TRBJ2-5; size: -; D: -; DNA: TGCGCCAGCAGCCAAGGGTTGAGAGAGACCCAGTACTTC; CDR3: CASSQGLRETQYF
V: TRBV4-1; J: TRBJ1-4; size: -; D: -; DNA: TGCGCCAGCAGCCGGGGGGCGAGTGCGGGTGCTAATGAAAAACTGTTTTTT; CDR3: CASSRGASAGANEKLFF
V: TRBV6-4; J: TRBJ2-1; size: -; D: TRBD2; DNA: TGTGCCAGCAGTGACGGGACTAGCGGCAATGAGCAGTTCTTC; CDR3: CASSDGTSGNEQFF
V: TRBV27; J: TRBJ2-3; size: -; D: TRBD1; DNA: TGTGCCAGCAGTTTACGGGACAGGGGACGAGATACGCAGTATTTT; CDR3: CASSLRDRGRDTQYF
V: TRBV19; J: TRBJ2-3; size: -; D: -; DNA: TGTGCCAGTAGTATATCCCCCCGGGGAGAGACGCAGTATTTT; CDR3: CASSISPRGETQYF
V: TRBV24-1; J: TRBJ1-6; size: once; D: TRBD1; DNA: TGTGCCACCAGTGATACGGGACAGAATAATTCACCCCTCCACTTT; CDR3: CATSDTGQNNSPLHF
V: TRBV5-1; J: TRBJ2-3; size: -; D: TRBD2; DNA: TGCGCCAGCAGCTTTACTAGCGGGGGTAGCACAGATACGCAGTATTTT; CDR3: CASSFTSGGSTDTQYF
V: TRBV29-1; J: TRBJ2-7; size: -; D: -; DNA: TGCAGCGTCGCGTACCGGGCCCAGGCTTACGAGCAGTACTTC; CDR3: CSVAYRAQAYEQYF
V: TRBV12-3/TRBV12-4; J: TRBJ1-1; size: -; D: -; DNA: TGTGCCAGCAGGCAAAACAGTGAAGCTTTCTTT; CDR3: CASRQNSEAFF
V: TRBV14; J: TRBJ2-3; size: -; D: -; DNA: TGTGCCAGCAGCAAGGAGGGAAATACGCAGTATTTT; CDR3: CASSKEGNTQYF
V: TRBV5-8; J: TRBJ1-1; size: -; D: -; DNA: TGTGCCAGCAGCTGGACGGGGGTGACTGAAGCTTTCTTT; CDR3: CASSWTGVTEAFF
V: TRBV6-5; J: TRBJ1-5; size: -; D: -; DNA: TGTGCCAGCAGTTGGGAGGTACAGGGAAGTCAGCCCCAGCATTTT; CDR3: CASSWEVQGSQPQHF
V: TRBV15; J: TRBJ1-2; size: -; D: -; DNA: TGTGCCACCAGCAGAGATGGGGGGGTACATGGCTACACCTTC; CDR3: CATSRDGGVHGYTF
V: TRBV19; J: TRBJ2-3; size: -; D: TRBD1; DNA: TGTGCCAGTAGTTCCAACCGGGACAGAGCCACAGATACGCAGTATTTT; CDR3: CASSSNRDRATDTQYF
V: TRBV6-2/TRBV6-3; J: TRBJ2-3; size: -; D: TRBD1; DNA: TGTGCCAGCAGTTACAGGGACAGTCTCCCGTATTTT; CDR3: CASSYRDSLPYF
V: TRBV9; J: TRBJ2-3; size: -; D: -; DNA: TGTGCCAGCACCCCCCGGGGTGGGAATACGCAGTATTTT; CDR3: CASTPRGGNTQYF
V: TRBV3-1/TRBV3-2; J: TRBJ1-2; size: -; D: -; DNA: TGTGCCAGCCGTAAAGGGGAGGCAGGTGGCTACACCTTC; CDR3: CASRKGEAGGYTF
V: TRBV18; J: TRBJ1-5; size: -; D: -; DNA: TGTGCCAGCGCACAAGGGGAGGGTCAGCCCCAGCATTTT; CDR3: CASAQGEGQPQHF
V: TRBV9; J: TRBJ2-3; size: -; D: -; DNA: TGTGCCAGCAGCGAACGACTGGTTAGACCGGGGGATACGCAGTATTTT; CDR3: CASSERLVRPGDTQYF
V: TRBV7-2; J: TRBJ2-7; size: -; D: TRBD1; DNA: TGTGCCAGCAGCTCACAGGGGACCTTTGGGTACTTC; CDR3: CASSSQGTFGYF
V: TRBV9; J: TRBJ2-7; size: -; D: TRBD1; DNA: TGTGCCAGAGGGAGACCAGGGACAGCCTACGAGCAGTACTTC; CDR3: CARGRPGTAYEQYF
V: TRBV7-9; J: TRBJ2-1; size: -; D: TRBD1; DNA: TGTGCCAGCAGCCCCCGTAGGACAGGGGGGCTCGATGAGCAGTTCTTC; CDR3: CASSPRRTGGLDEQFF
V: TRBV9; J: TRBJ2-3; size: -; D: TRBD2; DNA: TGTGCCAGCAGCCAAAGAGCGGGGTCTAGCACAGATACGCAGTATTTT; CDR3: CASSQRAGSSTDTQYF